These 26 T cell receptor beta chains originate from one sample sequenced in a study of shared clonotypes between healthy human individuals. Sequencing was performed with immunoSEQ multiplex PCR; in TCRdb, only in-frame clones are kept and a portion is missing. Of some 2.1 million clones in the sample, approximately 94% were seen once. The naive CD8 subset, CD45RO-negative cells positively selected for CCR7, excluded terminally differentiated effector memory CD45RA+ cells. Specimen: naive CD8+ T cells sorted from blood. The source of these receptors is a man between 18 and 29 years old in good health.

The J gene is TRBJ2-3, the V gene TRBV7-9; D unclear. The germline gives CDR1 SEHNR, CDR2 FQNEAQ (reference sequence). The CDR3 totals 16 residues. Trimming removed 2 bases from V and 4 bases from J, with 16 bases in between. CDR3 in amino acids: CASSLPDEVPSDTQYF. The CDR3 DNA follows: TGTGCCAGCAGCTTACCCGATGAGGTTCCCTCAGATACGCAGTATTTT.

V is TRBV28 and J is TRBJ2-3, with 8 nucleotides matching TRBD1. Trimming at V came to 6 bases and at J to 2 bases, leaving 4 bases not matched to a gene. CDR1 MDHEN and CDR2 SYDVKM come from the germline V gene. The CDR3 runs 14 residues. The CDR3 region has the DNA TGTGCCAGCAGGGAGACAGGGGCCACAGATACGCAGTATTTT. It is translated as CASRETGATDTQYF.

V and J are TRBV7-9 and TRBJ2-7, with 7 positions matching TRBD1. Trimming at V came to 4 bases and at J to 0 bases, leaving 9 bases not matched to a gene. Germline CDR1 SEHNR, CDR2 FQNEAQ (reference sequence). There are 16 residues in the CDR3. CDR3 sequence: CASSSTQGPSSYEQYF. The CDR3 DNA sequence: TGTGCCAGCAGCTCTACACAGGGGCCAAGCTCCTACGAGCAGTACTTC. Complete variable domain (other parts from reference TRBV7-9 and TRBJ2-7): DTGVSQNPRHKITKRGQNVTFRCDPISEHNRLYWYRQTLGQGPEFLTYFQNEAQLEKSRLLSDRFSAERPKGSFSTLEIQRTEQGDSAMYLCASSSTQGPSSYEQYFGPGTRLTVT.

The CDR3 region has the DNA TGCGCCAGCAGCACTAGGGCGGGTCTCACCACCTTTTCCTACGAGCAGTACTTC. It specifies CASSTRAGLTTFSYEQYF. The gene calls are TRBV5-1 and TRBJ2-7, with D possibly matching TRBD2 (5 bases). V gave up 4 bases and J gave up 1 base, with 24 bases separating them. Germline loops: CDR1 SGHRS, CDR2 YFSETQ. This CDR3 is built from 18 residues.

This clone was found once. This chain connects TRBV11-2 to TRBJ2-1, with 8 bases that match TRBD2. J gave up 4 bases and V 1 base, and 6 bases lay outside the gene matches. The CDR3 has 16 amino acids. Per the germline V gene, CDR1 is SGHAT and CDR2 is FQNNGV. CDR3 region: CASSLVTSGIYNEQFF. For the CDR3, the DNA is TGTGCCAGCAGCTTAGTAACTAGCGGAATATACAATGAGCAGTTCTTC.

The chain carries TRBV27 and TRBJ1-6; D unclear. The CDR3 has 14 amino acids. Trimming took 3 bases from V and 10 from J, leaving 13 bases between them. Germline CDR1 and CDR2: MNHEY and SMNVEV (reference sequence). CDR3 sequence reads: CASSFVGSESPLHF. The CDR3, as DNA: TGTGCCAGCAGTTTTGTAGGGTCTGAGTCACCCCTCCACTTT.

The rearrangement uses TRBV13 and TRBJ1-6, with D possibly matching TRBD1 (6 bases). The germline V and J ends were trimmed by 5 bases and 3 bases, with 11 bases remaining between them. Germline values: CDR1 PRHDT, CDR2 FYEKMQ (reference sequence). This CDR3 is built from 15 residues. CDR3 sequence: CASSPRGHYNSPLHF. The CDR3 DNA sequence: TGTGCCAGCAGCCCCAGGGGACACTATAATTCACCCCTCCACTTT.

This chain joins TRBV27 and TRBJ2-7; 8 bases align to TRBD1. Per germline, CDR1 MNHEY and CDR2 SMNVEV (reference sequence). CDR3 length: 15 amino acids. V gave up 6 bases and J gave up 5 bases; unmatched junction bases: 12. In DNA form, the CDR3 reads TGTGCCAGCAGCCCTCTGGGGACAGGTTACCACGAGCAGTACTTC. It yields the protein CASSPLGTGYHEQYF.

The CDR3 coding sequence is TGCGCCAGCAGCGAATGGATAGCGGACCTTAACTATGGCTACACCTTC. Its translation is CASSEWIADLNYGYTF. This chain uses TRBV5-1 with TRBJ1-2; D remains ambiguous. The V gene's germline CDR1 is SGHRS and CDR2 YFSETQ. This CDR3 region has 16 residues. V was shortened by 4 bases and J by 1 base, with 17 bases between the two germline ends. The full variable domain, with the rest looked up from reference TRBV5-1 and TRBJ1-2, is KAGVTQTPRYLIKTRGQQVTLSCSPISGHRSVSWYQQTPGQGLQFLFEYFSETQRNKGNFPGRFSGRQFSNSRSEMNVSTLELGDSALYLCASSEWIADLNYGYTFGSGTRLTVV.

This chain connects TRBV27 to TRBJ1-2, with D possibly matching TRBD1 (5 bases). CDR1 MNHEY and CDR2 SMNVEV come from the germline V gene (reference sequence). Trimming took 1 base from V and 8 from J, leaving 17 bases between them. The CDR3 is 15 amino acids. CDR3 sequence (DNA): TGTGCCAGCAGTTTATTTTACCAGGGCGCCTCCGGCTACACCTTC. Protein sequence: CASSLFYQGASGYTF.

The CDR3 DNA reads TGCAGCGGGGGCCCGGGCCTGGGTAGCGGGGAGCTGTTTTTT. Encoded protein: CSGGPGLGSGELFF. V is TRBV29-1 and J is TRBJ2-2; TRBD1 might be the D (5 bases). The CDR3 spans 14 residues. The germline V gene encodes CDR1 SQVTM and CDR2 ANQGSEA. Trimming took off 7 bases at V and 7 bases at J, with 19 bases between the two ends.

The CDR3, as DNA: TGTGCCAGTAGTATCTGGGAGTCGACCACTGAAGCTTTCTTT. It yields the protein CASSIWESTTEAFF. The rearrangement joins TRBV19 to TRBJ1-1; no definite D call. In germline, CDR1 is LNHDA, CDR2 SQIVND (reference sequence). V was shortened by 3 bases and J by 4 bases, with 12 bases between the two germline ends. This CDR3 comprises 14 residues.

This clone was seen just once. This chain links TRBV4-3 with TRBJ2-6; no clear D gene. Trimming removed 0 bases at V and 0 bases at J, with 18 bases between. The CDR3 contains 20 residues. The V gene's germline CDR1 is LGHNA and CDR2 YSLEER. Here the CDR3 reads CASSQDVTSISDSGANVLTF. The CDR3 DNA sequence: TGCGCCAGCAGCCAAGACGTTACTTCAATCTCCGACTCTGGGGCCAACGTCCTGACTTTC.

Only one count was recorded for this clone. The same CDR3 is also encoded by other DNA sequences in this sample. The gene calls are TRBV4-1 and TRBJ1-1, with 10 bases fitting TRBD1. This CDR3 is built from 15 residues. Germline V gene data show CDR1 as MGHRA and CDR2 as YSYEKL. Losses at the gene ends were 4 bases for V and 1 base for J; bases not matched to a gene: 3. CDR3 sequence (DNA): TGCGCCAGCAGCCTTTGGACAGGGGGGAACACTGAAGCTTTCTTT. Translation: CASSLWTGGNTEAFF.

Of note for this clone: A junction end diverges from the germline sequence, so it may reflect a read error. V and J are TRBV7-7 and TRBJ2-1, with D perhaps matching TRBD1 or TRBD2 (7 bases each). CDR1 is SSHAT, CDR2 FNYEAQ, per germline (reference sequence). The CDR3 spans 16 residues. The CDR3 nucleotides are TGTGCTAGCAGCCCTCGACAGGGAGGGTCCTACAATGAGCAGTTCTTC. Translated, it gives CASSPRQGGSYNEQFF.

A remark on this clone: Other DNA sequences in the sample encode the same CDR3. V gene TRBV10-2 combines with J gene TRBJ2-5; TRBD2 might be the D (6 bases). Germline CDR1 WSHSY, CDR2 SAAADI. The CDR3 loop spans 12 amino acids. V was clipped by 6 bases and J by 1 base, with 6 bases between them. The CDR3 DNA reads as TGCGCCAGCAGGGGACTCCAAGAGACCCAGTACTTC. Its protein product is CASRGLQETQYF.

The rearrangement joins TRBV18 to TRBJ2-1; 13 bases match TRBD2. V lost 3 bases, J lost 6 bases, and 2 bases stayed unmatched. The CDR3 is made up of 15 amino acids. Germline V gives CDR1 KGHSH, CDR2 LQKENI. The CDR3 reads CASSPGLAGLNEQFF. CDR3 DNA: TGTGCCAGCTCACCGGGACTAGCGGGACTCAATGAGCAGTTCTTC.

This clone has a single count. This rearrangement joins TRBV7-9 to TRBJ2-7, with D possibly matching TRBD2 (5 bases). V was trimmed by 6 bases and J by 1 base, leaving 13 bases between them. The CDR3 loop spans 14 amino acids. CDR1 and CDR2 from the germline V gene are SEHNR and FQNEAQ (reference sequence). The CDR3 DNA is TGTGCCAGCAGTCAAGATGAGGGATCCTACGAGCAGTACTTC. Translation gives CASSQDEGSYEQYF.

The gene calls are TRBV28 and TRBJ2-7, with D possibly being TRBD2 (6 bases). The CDR3 totals 16 residues. CDR1 MDHEN and CDR2 SYDVKM come from the germline V gene. V lost 4 bases to trimming and J lost 6 bases, with 22 bases between them. The CDR3 sequence: CASSSPRDSGLTEQYF. CDR3 coding DNA: TGTGCCAGCAGTTCACCCCGGGACTCAGGCCTCACCGAGCAGTACTTC.

The chain uses TRBV19 and TRBJ1-3; no definite D call. The CDR3 runs to 15 residues. In germline, CDR1 is LNHDA, CDR2 SQIVND (reference sequence). V gave up 3 bases and J gave up 0 bases, with 9 bases separating them. CDR3 amino acids: CASSIAIHSGNTIYF. The CDR3 coding sequence is TGTGCCAGTAGTATCGCCATCCACTCTGGAAACACCATATATTTT.

This chain connects TRBV7-6 to TRBJ2-7; a possible D gene is TRBD2 (5 bases). This CDR3 is 13 amino acids long. Between the trimmed V and J ends, which lost 4 bases and 2 bases, there was a span of 9 bases. Germline V gene lookup returns CDR1 SGHVS and CDR2 FNYEAQ. The DNA for the CDR3 is TGTGCCAGCAGCTCGGGATCCCCCTACGAGCAGTACTTC. Protein product: CASSSGSPYEQYF.

For the CDR3, the DNA is TGTGCCAGCAGTGCGACGACAGTCTCCTACGAGCAGTACTTC. Translation: CASSATTVSYEQYF. The gene calls are TRBV27 and TRBJ2-7; D may be TRBD1 (5 bases). This CDR3 region has 14 residues. The germline V and J ends were trimmed by 5 bases and 0 bases, with 11 bases remaining between them. The germline CDR1 and CDR2 sequences are MNHEY and SMNVEV (reference sequence).

This sequence joins TRBV4-1 and TRBJ1-5; D remains unclear. Looked up from germline, CDR1 is MGHRA and CDR2 is YSYEKL. Trimming left V 3 bases short and J 1 base short, with 10 bases between. This CDR3 spans 15 amino acids. The CDR3 DNA reads as TGCGCCAGCAGCCACCACACGGGGAGCAATCAGCCCCAGCATTTT. Translating it yields CASSHHTGSNQPQHF.

This chain connects TRBV7-2 to TRBJ1-2; 10 positions agree with TRBD1. The ends lost 4 bases at V and 5 bases at J; junction bases unmatched: 10. The CDR3 contains 16 residues. Germline CDR1 reads SGHTA; CDR2 reads FQGNSA. The CDR3 DNA sequence: TGTGCCAGCAGCTCCCCGGGGGACAGGGGTGGGTATGGCTACACCTTC. Amino acid sequence: CASSSPGDRGGYGYTF. Complete variable domain (other parts from reference TRBV7-2 and TRBJ1-2): GAGVSQSPSNKVTEKGKDVELRCDPISGHTALYWYRQSLGQGLEFLIYFQGNSAPDKSGLPSDRFSAERTGGSVSTLTIQRTQQEDSAVYLCASSSPGDRGGYGYTFGSGTRLTVV.

Points on this clone: The sample has other DNA sequences that encode this CDR3 too. V and J are TRBV6-6 and TRBJ1-6; D unclear. Germline lookup yields CDR1 MNHNY and CDR2 SVGAGI (reference sequence). The CDR3 has 13 amino acids. Trimming left V 2 bases short and J 7 bases short, with 6 bases between. In DNA form, the CDR3 reads TGTGCCAGCAGTTACGCAGGAAATTCACCCCTCCACTTT. It translates to CASSYAGNSPLHF.

The rearrangement links TRBV28 to TRBJ2-7; 11 nucleotides agree with TRBD1. The CDR3 length is 14 residues. CDR1 is MDHEN, CDR2 SYDVKM, per germline. After removal of 8 bases from V and 7 bases from J, the junction contained 10 bases not matched to a gene. CDR3 protein: CASVRDRGAWEQYF. DNA of the CDR3: TGTGCCAGCGTTCGGGACAGGGGGGCCTGGGAGCAGTACTTC.